These T cell receptor beta chains were read from a single sample in a study of T cell responses to AZD1222 COVID-19 vaccine. TCRdb's copy holds only in-frame clones and misses some; the assay was immunoSEQ multiplex PCR. The sample records some 160,000 clones, roughly 91% being singletons. This specimen was peripheral blood, taken 28 days after the second AZD1222 dose. Receptors originate from an adult who received the AZD1222 COVID-19 vaccine. Each CDR3 is given with its conserved first and last residue. Fields, in order: clone size, J gene, D gene, CDR3 length, V gene, CDR3 protein, CDR3 DNA. The D gene is left open where the match is weak. Size is omitted from some rows. Given values are once, few, many or a class for expanded clones.

>few|TRBJ1-3|NA|14|TRBV7-2
CASSSQNSGNTIYF
TGTGCCAGCAGCTCACAGAACTCTGGAAACACCATATATTTT
>NA|TRBJ2-1|TRBD2|16|TRBV18
CASSSGSGGAYNEQFF
TGTGCCAGCTCGTCTGGGAGCGGGGGGGCCTACAATGAGCAGTTCTTC
>NA|TRBJ1-1|TRBD1|14|TRBV6-1
CASSENRGVTEAFF
TGTGCCAGCAGTGAGAACAGGGGTGTCACTGAAGCTTTCTTT
>once|TRBJ2-1|NA|13|TRBV5-1
CASTAVPGNEQFF
TGCGCCAGCACGGCGGTCCCGGGGAATGAGCAGTTCTTC
>NA|TRBJ1-2|TRBD1|13|TRBV12-3/TRBV12-4
CASSSTGDGGYTF
TGTGCCAGCAGTTCGACAGGGGATGGCGGCTACACCTTC
>NA|TRBJ1-6|TRBD1|16|TRBV9
CASSGGTGLENSPLHF
TGTGCCAGCAGCGGGGGGACAGGGCTGGAGAATTCACCCCTCCACTTT
>NA|TRBJ1-2|NA|15|TRBV6-5
CASSYSTGYNYGYTF
TGTGCCAGCAGTTACTCGACGGGGTACAACTATGGCTACACCTTC
>NA|TRBJ2-5|NA|13|TRBV5-1
CASSLTSLETQYF
TGCGCCAGCAGCTTGACTAGTCTGGAGACCCAGTACTTC
>NA|TRBJ1-2|TRBD1|15|TRBV9
CASSAHGQGTGGYTF
TGTGCCAGCAGCGCCCACGGACAGGGGACGGGTGGCTACACCTTC
>NA|TRBJ2-5|NA|12|TRBV2
CASSEQQETQYF
TGTGCCAGCAGTGAACAGCAAGAGACCCAGTACTTC
>NA|TRBJ1-6|TRBD1|15|TRBV5-1
CASSPGTGSNSPLHF
TGCGCCAGCAGCCCAGGGACAGGGAGTAATTCACCCCTCCACTTT
>NA|TRBJ2-5|TRBD2|16|TRBV6-4
CASSDLFLREGETQYF
TGTGCCAGCAGTGACTTGTTTTTGCGGGAGGGTGAGACCCAGTACTTC
>NA|TRBJ2-1|NA|16|TRBV19
CASSRQGRTLYNEQFF
TGTGCCAGTAGCCGTCAAGGGCGAACTCTATACAATGAGCAGTTCTTC
>NA|TRBJ1-2|NA|13|TRBV2
CASNLDRTGGYTF
TGTGCCAGCAACCTCGACAGAACCGGGGGCTACACCTTC
>NA|TRBJ2-1|NA|16|TRBV7-2
CASSLAPGPANNEQFF
TGTGCCAGCAGCTTAGCCCCCGGACCCGCCAACAATGAGCAGTTCTTC
>NA|TRBJ1-2|TRBD1|13|TRBV30
CAWSDRGDYGYTF
TGTGCCTGGAGTGACAGGGGGGACTATGGCTACACCTTC
>once|TRBJ1-2|NA|13|TRBV6-4
CASSDGGGYGYTF
TGTGCCAGCAGTGACGGGGGGGGCTATGGCTACACCTTC
>NA|TRBJ2-1|TRBD2|14|TRBV24-1
CATSTSGSWNEQFF
TGTGCCACCTCAACTAGCGGAAGTTGGAATGAGCAGTTCTTC
>NA|TRBJ2-7|NA|14|TRBV4-2
CASSQEGPYYEQYF
TGTGCCAGCAGCCAAGAAGGACCTTACTACGAGCAGTACTTC
>NA|TRBJ1-1|TRBD1|14|TRBV5-1
CASSSDRGGLEAFF
TGCGCCAGCAGCTCCGACAGGGGAGGCCTTGAAGCTTTCTTT
>few|TRBJ1-3|TRBD1|16|TRBV18
CASSPGGQGPGNTIYF
TGTGCCAGCTCACCGGGGGGACAGGGTCCTGGAAACACCATATATTTT
>NA|TRBJ2-5|TRBD1|15|TRBV24-1
CATSDPGQGTETQYF
TGTGCCACCAGTGACCCGGGACAGGGTACGGAGACCCAGTACTTC